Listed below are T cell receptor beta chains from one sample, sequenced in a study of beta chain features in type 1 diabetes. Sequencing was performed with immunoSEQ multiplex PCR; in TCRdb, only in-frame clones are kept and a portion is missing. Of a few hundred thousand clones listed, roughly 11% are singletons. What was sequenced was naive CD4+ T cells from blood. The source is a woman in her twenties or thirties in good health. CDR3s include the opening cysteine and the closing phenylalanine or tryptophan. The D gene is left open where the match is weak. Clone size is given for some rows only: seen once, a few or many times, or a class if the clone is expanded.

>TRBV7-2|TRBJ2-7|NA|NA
CASSLGGGFLYEQYF
TGTGCCAGCAGCTTAGGAGGCGGTTTCCTCTACGAGCAGTACTTC
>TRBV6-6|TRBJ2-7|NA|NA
CASSYGSGQTYEQYF
TGTGCCAGCAGTTACGGATCGGGACAAACCTACGAGCAGTACTTC
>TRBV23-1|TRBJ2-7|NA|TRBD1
CASSHERDRGISEQYF
TGCGCCAGCAGTCACGAACGGGACAGGGGTATCTCCGAGCAGTACTTC
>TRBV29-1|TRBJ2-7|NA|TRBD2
CSVSGGVDSYEQYF
TGCAGCGTTTCGGGGGGAGTGGACTCCTACGAGCAGTACTTC
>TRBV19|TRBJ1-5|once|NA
CASSRSGANQPQHF
TGTGCCAGTAGTAGGTCAGGGGCTAATCAGCCCCAGCATTTT
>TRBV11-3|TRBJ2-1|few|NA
CASSLTAEWKNEQFF
TGTGCCAGCAGCTTAACCGCGGAGTGGAAGAATGAGCAGTTCTTC
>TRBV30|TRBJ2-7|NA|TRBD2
CAWRLAGGRRKQYF
TGTGCCTGGAGGCTAGCGGGGGGGAGGAGGAAGCAGTACTTC
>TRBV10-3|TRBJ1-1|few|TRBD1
CAIRGQPLNTEAFF
TGTGCCATCAGGGGACAGCCTTTGAACACTGAAGCTTTCTTT
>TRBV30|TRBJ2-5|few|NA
CAWSVLGGQETQYF
TGTGCCTGGAGTGTACTAGGTGGGCAGGAGACCCAGTACTTC
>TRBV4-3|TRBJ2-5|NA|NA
CASSQAGTSYMRETQYF
TGCGCCAGCAGCCAAGCCGGGACATCCTACATGAGAGAGACCCAGTACTTC